This T cell receptor beta chain emerged from a study of T-cell reconstitution after alpha-beta-depleted transplantation in children. Per the germline V gene, CDR1 is SQVTM and CDR2 is ANQGSEA. This CDR3 is built from 14 residues. Trimming shortened V by 4 bases and J by 0 bases, and 9 bases separated the two germline ends. TCRbeta library construction was performed incorporating unique molecular identifiers. TCRdb redid the calling of the PCR reads with MiXCR, one entry per CDR3 protein. The sample consists of about 500,000 distinct CDR3 sequences, less than 35% of them appearing once. The origin of this receptor is a human donor who donated a stem cell graft to a child with aplastic anemia. The chain carries TRBV29-1 and TRBJ1-4; tentative D call: TRBD1 (6 bases). The specimen comprised PBMCs from the stem cell graft donor, sampled from the stem cell graft. CDR3 coding DNA: TGCAGCGTTGGAGGACAGACAACTAATGAAAAACTGTTTTTT. It is translated as CSVGGQTTNEKLFF.